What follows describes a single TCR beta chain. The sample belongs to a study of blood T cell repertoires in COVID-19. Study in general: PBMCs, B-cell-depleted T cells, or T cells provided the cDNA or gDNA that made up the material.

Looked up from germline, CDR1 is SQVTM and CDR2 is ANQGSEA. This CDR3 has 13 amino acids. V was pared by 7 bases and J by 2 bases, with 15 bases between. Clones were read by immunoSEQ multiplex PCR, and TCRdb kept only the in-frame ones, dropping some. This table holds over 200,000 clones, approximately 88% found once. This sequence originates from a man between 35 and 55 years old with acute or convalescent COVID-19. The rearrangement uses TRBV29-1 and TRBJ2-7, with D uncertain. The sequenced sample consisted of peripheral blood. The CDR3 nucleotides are TGCAGCGCGACGACAACGGCTGCCTACGAGCAGTACTTC. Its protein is CSATTTAAYEQYF.